What follows describes a single T cell receptor (beta chain). Sequencing was performed with immunoSEQ multiplex PCR; in TCRdb, only in-frame clones are kept and a portion is missing. The sample holds 78,000 or so clones, approximately 80% seen once. The data belong to a study of control samples from healthy donors and cancer patients. The CDR3 sequence is 20 residues long. This clonotype was sampled from a man aged 45-60 years in good health. Source material: blood. J is TRBJ1-5 and V is TRBV12-1; the table names TRBD1, a call not compared with the DNA. TRBV12-1 is classified as a pseudogene. DNA of the CDR3: TGTGCCAGCAGCTTTGAGGGTTCGGCAGGGGAGAATCCTCGCTATCAGCCCCAGCATTTT. Its translation is CASSFEGSAGENPRYQPQHF.